This is a list of T cell receptor beta chains from one sample in a study of beta chain features in type 1 diabetes. TCRdb's copy holds only in-frame clones and misses some; the assay was immunoSEQ multiplex PCR. The repertoire consists of about 360,000 clones, with approximately 12% occurring once and the leading ten covering more than 0.015%. The sequencing sample was made of naive CD4+ T cells from blood. These receptors came from a man between 18 and 35 years old in good health. Both conserved end residues are part of each CDR3. A D gene is named only where the DNA matches it firmly. A clone size is listed for some rows: how often the clone was seen (once, few, many), or a class if it is expanded.

>TRBD2|TRBJ2-3|TRBV4-2|few
TGTGCCAGCAGCTCAGCGGGGGGCAACACAGATACGCAGTATTTT
CASSSAGGNTDTQYF
>TRBD1|TRBJ2-5|TRBV28|few
TGTGCCAGCAGTGTCGACCGGGACAGGGGAGCAGAGACCCAGTACTTC
CASSVDRDRGAETQYF
>TRBD1|TRBJ2-7|TRBV19|NA
TGTGCCAGTAGTTCGACTCCGACAGGGCTGTACGAGCAGTACTTC
CASSSTPTGLYEQYF
>NA|TRBJ2-5|TRBV5-4|NA
TGTGCCAGCAGCTTGGAAAGCGGAGAGACCCAGTACTTC
CASSLESGETQYF
>TRBD1|TRBJ1-2|TRBV9|NA
TGTGCCAGCAGCCCCCAAAGGGGACAGGGTTATGGCTACACCTTC
CASSPQRGQGYGYTF
>TRBD2|TRBJ2-3|TRBV18|few
TGTGCCAGCTCACCACCGGGACTAGCGGGGTTGGATACGCAGTATTTT
CASSPPGLAGLDTQYF
>NA|TRBJ2-5|TRBV12-5|NA
TGTGCTAGTGGTTTGGGGCAGGGAGGGACCCAGTACTTC
CASGLGQGGTQYF
>NA|TRBJ1-1|TRBV5-4|few
TGTGCCAGCAGCCCCCGAAGGGGGAGGGTGAACACTGAAGCTTTCTTT
CASSPRRGRVNTEAFF
>NA|TRBJ2-1|TRBV7-9|NA
TGTGCCAGCAGCCCCCGACGAGAGGGCAATGAGCAGTTCTTC
CASSPRREGNEQFF
>TRBD1|TRBJ2-5|TRBV5-6|few
TGTGCCAGCAGCTTGGGACAGGGGCTTCAAGAGACCCAGTACTTC
CASSLGQGLQETQYF
>TRBD2|TRBJ2-1|TRBV28|NA
TGTGCCAGCACGGACTGGGGGGGTACCAATGAGCAGTTCTTC
CASTDWGGTNEQFF
>NA|TRBJ2-6|TRBV9|NA
TGTGCCAGCAGCGCGGGAGGCTCCCCGGGACACCAATCTGGGGCCAACGTCCTGACTTTC
CASSAGGSPGHQSGANVLTF
>TRBD2|TRBJ2-7|TRBV9|NA
TGTGCCAGCAGCGTCGGGGGGGCTGGGTCCTACGAGCAGTACTTC
CASSVGGAGSYEQYF
>NA|TRBJ2-2|TRBV11-2|NA
TGTGCCAGCAGCCACCGGGGGGCGGGCACCGGGGAGCTGTTTTTT
CASSHRGAGTGELFF
>TRBD2|TRBJ2-1|TRBV27|few
TGTGCCAGCAGTTTTGGACTAGCGGGAGCCTACAATGAGCAGTTCTTC
CASSFGLAGAYNEQFF
>TRBD2|TRBJ2-7|TRBV14|few
TGTGCCAGCAGCCGAGGTCGGGGACTAGCATTGGGCGAGCAGTACTTC
CASSRGRGLALGEQYF
>TRBD2|TRBJ2-3|TRBV7-2|NA
TGTGCCAGCAGCTTAGTTACTAGCGGGGATACGCAGTATTTT
CASSLVTSGDTQYF
>NA|TRBJ2-7|TRBV5-1|few
TGCGCCAGCAGCTTGCAGACAGGCTACGAGCAGTACTTC
CASSLQTGYEQYF
>TRBD1|TRBJ2-5|TRBV6-6|NA
TGTGCCAGCAGTTACCTTGGGACAGGGACGCAAGAGACCCAGTACTTC
CASSYLGTGTQETQYF
>NA|TRBJ2-7|TRBV27|NA
TGTGCCAGCAGTAATAGCGGGACAGGGCTCTACGAGCAGTACTTC
CASSNSGTGLYEQYF
>TRBD1|TRBJ1-2|TRBV4-2|NA
TGTGCCAGCAGCCGAGAGACAGGGGGCTTCTATGGCTACACCTTC
CASSRETGGFYGYTF
>NA|TRBJ2-1|TRBV11-3|NA
TGTGCCAGCAGCCCTACGACAGGAAACTCCTACAATGAGCAGTTCTTC
CASSPTTGNSYNEQFF
>TRBD1|TRBJ1-2|TRBV7-2|few
TGTGCCAGCAGCCCGGACAGGGCCTATGGCTACACCTTC
CASSPDRAYGYTF
>NA|TRBJ2-6|TRBV30|few
TGTGCCTGGTCGGCGGGGATTGATCTCGGGGCCAACGTCCTGACTTTC
CAWSAGIDLGANVLTF
>TRBD1|TRBJ2-3|TRBV19|few
TGTGCCAGTAGTATAACCGGGACAGGGACAGATACGCAGTATTTT
CASSITGTGTDTQYF
>NA|TRBJ2-2|TRBV29-1|many
TGCAGCGTTGAATTAGGGGAGCTGTTTTTT
CSVELGELFF
>TRBD1|TRBJ1-5|TRBV29-1|few
TGCAGCGTTGAAACAGGGGAAGGGCAGCCCCAGCATTTT
CSVETGEGQPQHF
>NA|TRBJ2-2|TRBV9|NA
TGTGCCAGCAGCGTAGCGGTCAGGGAGGTGGAGCTGTTTTTT
CASSVAVREVELFF
>TRBD2|TRBJ2-3|TRBV19|NA
TGTGCCAGTAGTACGACTAGCGGGAGCACAGATACGCAGTATTTT
CASSTTSGSTDTQYF
>NA|TRBJ1-1|TRBV19|few
TGTGCCAGTGGGGGGATCACTGAAGCTTTCTTT
CASGGITEAFF
>TRBD2|TRBJ2-1|TRBV7-2|few
TGTGCCAGCAGCCTACCACGTGGCGGGGGGCCCCCGGGGCAGTTCTTC
CASSLPRGGGPPGQFF
>TRBD1|TRBJ1-4|TRBV9|NA
TGTGCCAGCAGCGTAGGGACAGGGGGCTTTGGTGAAAAACTGTTTTTT
CASSVGTGGFGEKLFF
>TRBD1|TRBJ1-5|TRBV15|NA
TGTGCCACCAGCAGAGGGACAGGGGGGCTTCAGCCCCAGCATTTT
CATSRGTGGLQPQHF
>TRBD2|TRBJ2-7|TRBV4-3|NA
TGCGCCAGCAGCCAAGGTGGGACTAGCGGGGACTACGAGCAGTACTTC
CASSQGGTSGDYEQYF
>NA|TRBJ2-6|TRBV4-3|few
TGCGCCAGCAGCCAAGGCGTATCTGGGGCCAACGTCCTGACTTTC
CASSQGVSGANVLTF
>NA|TRBJ2-7|TRBV20-1|NA
TGCAGTGCTAGAGTAAGCCACGAGCAGTACTTC
CSARVSHEQYF
>NA|TRBJ1-1|TRBV14|NA
TGTGCCAGCAGCCCTCAGACAGAGAACACTGAAGCTTTCTTT
CASSPQTENTEAFF